This T cell receptor (beta chain) came from a study of cytomegalovirus exposure and HLA in healthy donors. The CDR3 runs to 13 residues. Germline values: CDR1 SQVTM, CDR2 ANQGSEA. After removal of 5 bases from V and 10 bases from J, the junction contained 11 bases not matched to a gene. The PCR contained 60 Vbeta and 13 Jbeta primers. The method was immunoSEQ multiplex PCR; TCRdb's version includes in-frame clones alone and lacks a portion of them. Of around 160,000 clones listed, approximately 70% were seen once; the top ten hold less than 3%. The sample taken for sequencing was PBMCs. The sequence derives from a woman in her thirties or forties in good health and CMV-seropositive. This chain connects TRBV29-1 to TRBJ2-1; the match to TRBD2 covers 7 bases. In DNA form, the CDR3 reads TGCAGCGTTCTGGGACTACCCCAGGCGGAGCAGTTCTTC. Protein product: CSVLGLPQAEQFF.